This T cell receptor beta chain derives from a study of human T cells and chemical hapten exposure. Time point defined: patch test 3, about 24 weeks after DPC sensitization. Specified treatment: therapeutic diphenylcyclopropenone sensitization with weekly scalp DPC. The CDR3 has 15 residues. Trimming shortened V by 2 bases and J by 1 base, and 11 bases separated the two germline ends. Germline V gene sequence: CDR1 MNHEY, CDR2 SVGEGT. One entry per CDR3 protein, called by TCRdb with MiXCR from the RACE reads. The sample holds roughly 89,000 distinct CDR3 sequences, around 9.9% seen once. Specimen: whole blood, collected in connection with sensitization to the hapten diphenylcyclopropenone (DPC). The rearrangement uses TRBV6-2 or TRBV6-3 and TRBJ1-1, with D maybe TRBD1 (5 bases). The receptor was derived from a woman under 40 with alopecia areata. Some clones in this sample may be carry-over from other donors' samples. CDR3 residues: CASSYRGSPNTEAFF. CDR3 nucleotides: TGTGCCAGCAGTTACCGGGGGTCACCGAACACTGAAGCTTTCTTT.